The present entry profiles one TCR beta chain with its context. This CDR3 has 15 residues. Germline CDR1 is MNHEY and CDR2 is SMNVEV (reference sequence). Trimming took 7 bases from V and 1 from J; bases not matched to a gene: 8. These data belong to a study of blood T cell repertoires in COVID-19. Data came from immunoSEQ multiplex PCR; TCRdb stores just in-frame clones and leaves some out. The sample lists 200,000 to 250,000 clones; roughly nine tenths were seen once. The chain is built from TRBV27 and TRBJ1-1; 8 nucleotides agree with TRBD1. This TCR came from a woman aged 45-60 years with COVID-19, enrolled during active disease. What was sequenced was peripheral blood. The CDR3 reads CASTGRGRANTEAFF. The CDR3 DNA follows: TGTGCCAGCACCGGCAGGGGGCGGGCGAACACTGAAGCTTTCTTT.